The next 7 T cell receptor beta chains were all read from a single sample in a study of cytomegalovirus exposure and HLA in healthy donors. The PCR was carried out with 60 Vbeta primers and 13 Jbeta primers. The data were produced by immunoSEQ multiplex PCR, yet TCRdb's version contains in-frame clones alone and is incomplete. The repertoire holds about 130,000 clones, around 84% seen once, with approximately 2.4% in the top ten. The sample comprised PBMCs. The receptors shown here come from a man aged 50-59 years in good health and CMV-seronegative.

The chain uses TRBV5-5 and TRBJ1-1; possible D gene TRBD1, 6 bases. In germline, CDR1 is SGHKS, CDR2 YYEKEE (reference sequence). V was trimmed by 2 bases and J by 3 bases, leaving 14 bases between them. CDR3 size: 15 residues. The CDR3 reads CASSFRSGEHTEAFF. The CDR3 DNA reads as TGTGCCAGCAGCTTCAGGTCAGGGGAGCACACTGAAGCTTTCTTT.

As concerns this clone: The sample has other DNA sequences that encode this CDR3 too. The rearrangement joins TRBV2 to TRBJ2-5; unclear D gene. CDR1 SNHLY and CDR2 FYNNEI come from the germline V gene. V was trimmed by 6 bases and J by 2 bases, leaving 4 bases between them. There are 11 residues in the CDR3. CDR3 protein: CASSLQETQYF. The CDR3 DNA reads TGTGCCAGCAGCCTTCAAGAGACCCAGTACTTC.

This chain uses TRBV7-9 with TRBJ1-2; no clear D gene. There are 12 residues in the CDR3. Germline V gene lookup returns CDR1 SEHNR and CDR2 FQNEAQ (reference sequence). V lost 8 bases, J lost 8 bases, and 15 bases lay in between. CDR3 protein: CASLWEGGGYTF. Here the CDR3 DNA reads TGTGCCAGCCTATGGGAGGGCGGAGGCTACACCTTC.

CDR3 DNA sequence: TGTGCGCGGGGGGGGCCTTCTAGCACAGATACGCAGTATTTT. Its protein is CARGGPSSTDTQYF. The chain couples TRBV30 to TRBJ2-3; 9 positions agree with TRBD2. The V gene's germline CDR1 is GTSNPN and CDR2 SVGIG (reference sequence). This CDR3 contains 14 residues. The full variable domain, completed using reference TRBV30 and TRBJ2-3, is SQTIHQWPATLVQPVGSPLSLECTVEGTSNPNLYWYRQAAGRGLQLLFYSVGIGQISSEVPQNLSASRPQDRQFILSSKKLLLSDSGFYLCARGGPSSTDTQYFGPGTRLTVL.

This rearrangement joins TRBV5-1 to TRBJ2-2; 13 nucleotides match TRBD2. V was clipped by 4 bases and J by 3 bases; unmatched bases: 6. Germline V lookup: CDR1 SGHRS, CDR2 YFSETQ. CDR3 length: 17 amino acids. The CDR3 sequence: CASSPGLAGVYTGELFF. In DNA, the CDR3 is TGCGCCAGCAGCCCTGGACTAGCGGGGGTGTACACCGGGGAGCTGTTTTTT.

This clone was observed a few times. This chain connects TRBV7-9 to TRBJ2-7, with a tentative D call TRBD2 (5 bases). Trimming left V 3 bases short and J 7 bases short, with 7 bases between. Germline lookup yields CDR1 SEHNR and CDR2 FQNEAQ (reference sequence). The CDR3 is 11 residues long. The CDR3 spells CASSLDWEQYF. CDR3 DNA: TGTGCCAGCAGCTTGGACTGGGAGCAGTACTTC.

This sequence joins TRBV27 and TRBJ1-1; D gene ambiguous. CDR1 MNHEY and CDR2 SMNVEV come from the germline V gene (reference sequence). With 5 bases removed from V and 3 bases from J, the gap between germline ends came to 10 bases. This CDR3 region has 13 residues. The CDR3 sequence is CASSTIADTEAFF. CDR3 nucleotide sequence: TGTGCCAGCAGTACTATAGCGGACACTGAAGCTTTCTTT.